The 12 T cell receptor beta chains below come from one sample, sequenced in a study of identical twins. TCRdb re-derived calls from the 5' RACE reads in MiXCR, one entry per CDR3 protein. The sample lists 450,000 or so distinct CDR3 sequences; about 14% were seen once. These records were also assigned to another study, of yellow fever vaccine responses in identical twins.

The sample consisted of CD4+ T cells sorted from blood. The receptors shown here come from a woman aged 18 to 35 in good health.

The table lists this clonotype with many counts. This chain uses TRBV7-2 with TRBJ2-2; TRBD2 aligns across 12 bases. The CDR3 has 16 amino acids. V was clipped by 2 bases and J by 8 bases; unmatched bases: 6. CDR1 SGHTA and CDR2 FQGNSA come from the germline V gene. CDR3 DNA: TGTGCCAGCAGCTTATCAGGACTAGCGGGAAAGGGGGAGCTGTTTTTT. It yields the protein CASSLSGLAGKGELFF.

The chain combines TRBV3-1 with TRBJ2-5; TRBD2 matches at 9 bases. After removal of 0 bases from V and 5 bases from J, the junction contained 10 bases not matched to a gene. Germline values: CDR1 LGHDT, CDR2 YNNKEL (reference sequence). CDR3 length equals 17 residues. The DNA for the CDR3 is TGTGCCAGCAGCCAAGAGCCTGGCGGGGGGGGCCAGGAGACCCAGTACTTC. Its protein product is CASSQEPGGGGQETQYF.

This clonotype came up a few times. The CDR3 region has the DNA TGTGCCAGCAGCTTAGCTCACAGCCCTTACAACGAGCAGTACTTC. Translation: CASSLAHSPYNEQYF. V usage is TRBV7-8 and J usage is TRBJ2-7, with D hard to call. V lost 0 bases, J lost 5 bases, and 14 bases lay in between. Germline assignment: CDR1 SGHVS and CDR2 FQNEAQ. The CDR3 length is 15 residues. The full variable domain, rest sourced from reference TRBV7-8 and TRBJ2-7, is GAGVSQSPRYKVAKRGQDVALRCDPISGHVSLFWYQQALGQGPEFLTYFQNEAQLDKSGLPSDRFFAERPEGSVSTLKIQRTQQEDSAVYLCASSLAHSPYNEQYFGPGTRLTVT.

V usage is TRBV12-3 or TRBV12-4 and J usage is TRBJ2-3, with 8 bases matching TRBD2. This CDR3 is built from 14 residues. V lost 8 bases and J lost 2; bases outside the gene matches: 6. CDR3 amino acids: CASSQRENTDTQYF. CDR3 bases: TGTGCCAGCTCCCAGCGGGAGAACACAGATACGCAGTATTTT.

This clonotype was seen a few times. The junction departs from germline at one end; a sequencing error may be responsible. V and J are TRBV24-1 and TRBJ2-1; perhaps TRBD2 as D (6 bases). Germline loops: CDR1 KGHDR, CDR2 SFDVKD. The CDR3 sequence is 14 residues long. The CDR3 coding sequence is TGTGCTACCAGTGATCCCGGGAGACGGAATGAGCAGTTCTTC. It encodes CATSDPGRRNEQFF.

This clonotype has more than one count but fewer than ten. The chain carries TRBV28 and TRBJ2-3, with unresolved D. CDR1 is MDHEN and CDR2 is SYDVKM in the germline V gene. V lost 4 bases to trimming and J lost 3 bases, with 11 bases between them. The CDR3 covers 14 residues. The CDR3 region is CASSSSTLTDTQYF. The CDR3 DNA sequence: TGTGCCAGCAGTTCGTCAACATTAACAGATACGCAGTATTTT.

This clonotype was seen more than once but under ten times. The chain carries TRBV2 and TRBJ2-7; D may match TRBD1 or TRBD2 (7 bases each). The CDR3 runs 15 residues. The germline CDR1 and CDR2 sequences are SNHLY and FYNNEI. Between the trimmed V and J ends, which lost 5 bases and 0 bases, there was a span of 14 bases. In DNA, the CDR3 is TGTGCCAGCAGTCGACAGGGAGGGCCCTCCTACGAGCAGTACTTC. Translation: CASSRQGGPSYEQYF.

The chain couples TRBV28 to TRBJ2-7; D uncertain. V lost 3 bases, J lost 6 bases, and 18 bases lay in between. Germline V gives CDR1 MDHEN, CDR2 SYDVKM. The CDR3 covers 15 residues. The chain's CDR3 is CASSFLSSLKSEQYF. In nucleotides, the CDR3 is TGTGCCAGCAGTTTCTTGAGTAGCTTAAAAAGCGAGCAGTACTTC.

This clonotype was detected many times. The V and J genes are TRBV20-1 and TRBJ2-5; D perhaps matches TRBD2 (5 bases). CDR1 and CDR2 from the germline V gene are DFQATT and SNEGSKA (reference sequence). Trimming removed 3 bases from V and 2 bases from J, with 10 bases in between. There are 13 residues in the CDR3. The CDR3 coding sequence is TGCAGTGCTAGCTGGACTGGTCAAGAGACCCAGTACTTC. It yields the protein CSASWTGQETQYF.

The chain recombines TRBV5-1 with TRBJ2-3, with TRBD2 identical over 8 bases. The CDR3 has 16 residues. Germline trimming cut 0 bases from V and 0 bases from J; bases unmatched to any gene: 3. CDR1 is SGHRS and CDR2 is YFSETQ in the germline V gene. CDR3 bases: TGCGCCAGCAGCTTGGCTAGCGGGCCTAGCACAGATACGCAGTATTTT. This encodes CASSLASGPSTDTQYF. The whole variable domain, remainder taken from reference TRBV5-1 and TRBJ2-3, is KAGVTQTPRYLIKTRGQQVTLSCSPISGHRSVSWYQQTPGQGLQFLFEYFSETQRNKGNFPGRFSGRQFSNSRSEMNVSTLELGDSALYLCASSLASGPSTDTQYFGPGTRLTVL.

V and J are TRBV28 and TRBJ2-7, with TRBD2 matching over 8 bases. CDR3 length: 13 residues. From germline, CDR1 is MDHEN and CDR2 SYDVKM. V lost 7 bases, J lost 4 bases, and 6 bases stayed unmatched. The CDR3 DNA follows: TGTGCCAGCACTCTTAGCGGGGCTTACGAGCAGTACTTC. The encoded protein is CASTLSGAYEQYF.

The rearrangement joins TRBV7-2 to TRBJ2-3; the match to TRBD2 covers 8 bases. Germline V gives CDR1 SGHTA, CDR2 FQGNSA. After removal of 5 bases from V and 2 bases from J, the junction contained 9 bases not matched to a gene. The CDR3 contains 16 residues. CDR3 region: CASSPNLAGHTDTQYF. CDR3 nucleotides: TGTGCCAGCAGCCCCAATCTAGCGGGCCACACAGATACGCAGTATTTT.